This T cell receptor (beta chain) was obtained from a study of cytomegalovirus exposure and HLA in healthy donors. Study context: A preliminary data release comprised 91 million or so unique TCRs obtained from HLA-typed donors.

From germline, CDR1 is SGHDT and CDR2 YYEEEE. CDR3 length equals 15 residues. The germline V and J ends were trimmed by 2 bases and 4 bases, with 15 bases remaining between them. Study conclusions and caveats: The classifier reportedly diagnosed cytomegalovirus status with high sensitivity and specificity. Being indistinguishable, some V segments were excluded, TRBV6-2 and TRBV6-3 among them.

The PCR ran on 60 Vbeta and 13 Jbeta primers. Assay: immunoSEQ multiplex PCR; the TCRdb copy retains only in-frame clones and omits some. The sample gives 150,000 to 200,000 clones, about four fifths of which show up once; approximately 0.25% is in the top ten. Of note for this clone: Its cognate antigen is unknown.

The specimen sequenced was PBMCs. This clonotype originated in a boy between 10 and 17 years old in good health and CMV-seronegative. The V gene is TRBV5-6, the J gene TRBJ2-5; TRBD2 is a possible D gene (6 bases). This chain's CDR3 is CASSFLAGRRETQYF. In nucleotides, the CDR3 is TGTGCCAGCAGCTTTCTCGCGGGACGACGAGAGACCCAGTACTTC.